This T cell receptor (beta chain) was recovered during a study of post-analysis software for immune sequencing data. Study-wide findings and caveats: A handful of TRBV segments were significantly more frequent in patients than in controls. TRBV5-6, TRBV5-1 and TRBV20-1 were among these segments.

This clonotype was counted at least ten times. Its specificity is unknown. There are 16 residues in the CDR3. Germline loops: CDR1 SGDLS, CDR2 YYNGEE. Trimming cost V 5 bases and J 6 bases, with 22 bases left between them. Carried by the TCR beta cDNA libraries were unique molecular identifiers. TCRdb independently ran MiXCR on the PCR reads; one entry per CDR3 protein. This table holds some 690,000 distinct CDR3 sequences, just under 30% found once. Sequencing input: blood. The chain uses TRBV9 and TRBJ2-3, with D possibly called TRBD1 or TRBD2 (5 bases each). The sequence came from a girl aged 10 to 17 with multiple sclerosis. The CDR3 is CASSHSGLAPPDTQYF. The CDR3 coding sequence is TGTGCCAGCAGTCATTCGGGGCTAGCCCCCCCCGATACGCAGTATTTT.